This T cell receptor (beta chain) was sequenced in a study of blood T cells in healthy people across ages. Looked up from germline, CDR1 is MGHRA and CDR2 is YSYEKL. This CDR3 spans 16 amino acids. About 9.6 milliliters of peripheral blood were drawn from each donor into EDTA-treated tubes. A minimum of 6.5 million PBMCs was isolated per sample. Extracted total RNA amounted to at least 5.5 micrograms for each sample. Combining a sample-barcoded 5' primer with a J-beta primer mix, a second PCR ran for roughly 7 to 12 cycles. TCRdb re-called the 5' RACE reads with MiXCR, one entry per CDR3 protein. The data hold about 650,000 distinct CDR3 sequences, with 32% observed a single time.

The sequencing sample was made of blood. The V call is TRBV4-1, the J call TRBJ2-4, with 8 positions matching TRBD2. The J call may be wrong; the DNA end is better matched by TRBJ2-5. This TCR was recovered from a woman of 80 years or more in good health. The CDR3 region is CASSPREGVGQETQYF. DNA of the CDR3: TGCGCCAGCAGCCCCCGGGAGGGAGTGGGGCAAGAGACCCAGTACTTC.